These 8 T cell receptor beta chains were sequenced from one sample in a study of breast tumors, draining lymph nodes, adjacent tissues (dated by TCRdb to about 2016). The method was multiplex PCR. Instrument used: Illumina HiSeq 2000. TCRdb reprocessing: public reads trimmed at Q25 with fastp, clones called with MiXCR, in-frame beta chains kept. Each CDR3 protein gets just one entry, which takes the most common genes and DNA from the rows behind it. Counted in this sample were about 21,000 distinct CDR3 sequences; around 50% of them appeared once. The top ten clones comprise roughly 7.3% of the sample. What was sequenced was breast tumor tissue. These receptors all stem from a female donor with breast cancer. Some clones in this sample may be carry-over from other donors' samples.

V gene TRBV10-3 combines with J gene TRBJ1-5; possibly TRBD1 for D (5 bases). This CDR3 comprises 14 residues. Per germline, CDR1 ENHRY and CDR2 SYGVKD. V dropped 4 bases and J dropped 6 bases, with 13 bases sitting between them. The CDR3 loop is CAISVGGMGQPQHF. Written as DNA, the CDR3 is TGTGCCATCAGTGTGGGGGGAATGGGTCAGCCCCAGCATTTT.

The chain combines TRBV29-1 with TRBJ2-1; D call uncertain. CDR3 length equals 11 residues. Germline V gene sequence: CDR1 SQVTM, CDR2 ANQGSEA. V lost 5 bases to trimming and J lost 4 bases, with 6 bases between them. CDR3 residues: CSVIGYNEQFF. The CDR3 DNA reads as TGCAGCGTTATCGGTTACAATGAGCAGTTCTTC.

In its sample, this clonotype was seen many times. This chain connects TRBV9 to TRBJ2-2; 7 bases line up with TRBD2. Germline V lookup: CDR1 SGDLS, CDR2 YYNGEE. The CDR3 extends over 15 amino acids. With V trimmed by 0 bases and J by 5 bases, 4 bases remained unmatched. The CDR3 DNA sequence: TGTGCCAGCAGCGTAGAGGGGAGGGGAACCGGGGAGCTGTTTTTT. This codes for CASSVEGRGTGELFF. Using reference TRBV9 and TRBJ2-2 for the parts outside the CDR3, the full variable domain is DSGVTQTPKHLITATGQRVTLRCSPRSGDLSVYWYQQSLDQGLQFLIQYYNGEERAKGNILERFSAQQFPDLHSELNLSSLELGDSALYFCASSVEGRGTGELFFGEGSRLTVL.

In its sample, this clonotype ranks as medium-sized. The gene calls are TRBV6-4 and TRBJ2-3, with D perhaps given as TRBD1 or TRBD2 (5 bases each). In germline, CDR1 is MRHNA, CDR2 SNTAGT. Trimming took off 2 bases at V and 1 base at J, with 13 bases between the two ends. This CDR3 spans 16 amino acids. CDR3 protein: CASSDTRGGGTDTQYF. CDR3 coding DNA: TGTGCCAGCAGTGACACACGGGGCGGCGGCACAGATACGCAGTATTTT.

The V gene is TRBV2, the J gene TRBJ2-1, with 8 bases fitting TRBD2. The V and J ends lost 10 bases and 4 bases, in that order; junction bases with no gene match: 9. CDR3 length equals 14 residues. The germline V gene encodes CDR1 SNHLY and CDR2 FYNNEI. The CDR3 here is CATARTSSYNEQFF. The DNA for the CDR3 is TGTGCCACCGCGAGGACTAGCAGTTACAATGAGCAGTTCTTC.

This clonotype was found many times. This chain connects TRBV7-8 to TRBJ1-1, with D possibly being TRBD1 (6 bases). V dropped 5 bases and J dropped 3 bases, with 13 bases sitting between them. Germline V gene lookup returns CDR1 SGHVS and CDR2 FQNEAQ. The CDR3 extends over 14 amino acids. The CDR3 sequence: CASSLRRGDTEAFF. The DNA of the CDR3 is TGTGCCAGCAGCCTTAGGAGGGGGGACACTGAAGCTTTCTTT.

The sample holds many counts of this clonotype. This chain joins TRBV20-1 and TRBJ2-7, with D perhaps TRBD1 (6 bases). V gave up 5 bases and J gave up 5 bases, with 16 bases separating them. CDR1 and CDR2 (germline): DFQATT, SNEGSKA (reference sequence). The CDR3 totals 13 residues. The CDR3 sequence is CSAPRAGEDEQYF. CDR3 DNA: TGCAGTGCTCCCAGGGCAGGGGAAGACGAGCAGTACTTC.

The rearrangement links TRBV25-1 to TRBJ2-1, with unresolved D. V lost 5 bases and J lost 3, with 8 bases in between. Germline CDR1 and CDR2: MGHDK and SYGVNS. The CDR3 consists of 13 residues. The CDR3 here is CASSKGGYNEQFF. CDR3 in DNA: TGTGCCAGCAGTAAGGGTGGCTACAATGAGCAGTTCTTC.